Shown below are 13 T cell receptor beta chains from a single sample sequenced in a study of cytomegalovirus exposure and HLA in healthy donors. Both 60 Vbeta primers and 13 Jbeta primers went into the PCR. The data were produced by immunoSEQ multiplex PCR, yet TCRdb's version contains in-frame clones alone and is incomplete. Of about 190,000 clones in the sample, 65% to 75% were seen once. The sample comprised PBMCs. These receptors came from a man aged 30-40 years in good health and CMV-seropositive.

The V and J genes are TRBV30 and TRBJ2-2; 7 nucleotides match TRBD2. The length of the CDR3 is 15 residues. The V gene's germline CDR1 is GTSNPN and CDR2 SVGIG (reference sequence). J was trimmed by 6 bases and V by 2 bases; bases with no gene match: 9. The CDR3 sequence is CAWSLGLTSPGELFF. CDR3 DNA: TGTGCCTGGAGTTTGGGACTAACTTCCCCCGGGGAGCTGTTTTTT.

The chain couples TRBV9 to TRBJ1-1; maybe TRBD1 (6 bases). Germline CDR1 and CDR2: SGDLS and YYNGEE. V was shortened by 3 bases and J by 1 base, with 16 bases between the two germline ends. There are 16 residues in the CDR3. CDR3 nucleotides: TGTGCCAGCAGCGAGAGGGGGGGGACGGGGAACACTGAAGCTTTCTTT. Residues: CASSERGGTGNTEAFF.

This clone was seen more than once but under ten times. The chain employs TRBV6-4 and TRBJ2-3, with 7 bases aligning to TRBD2. With 10 bases clipped from V and 1 base from J, the junction kept 8 bases outside the gene matches. This CDR3 region has 14 residues. Germline V gives CDR1 MRHNA, CDR2 SNTAGT. The CDR3 loop is CATRASGGTDTQYF. CDR3 DNA: TGTGCCACCCGGGCTAGCGGAGGCACAGATACGCAGTATTTT.

V gene TRBV5-8 combines with J gene TRBJ2-7, with TRBD1 matching 9 bases. V lost 7 bases, J lost 5 bases, and 7 bases stayed unmatched. The CDR3 is 13 residues long. From germline, CDR1 is SGHTS and CDR2 YDEGEE. The CDR3 DNA sequence: TGTGCCAGCGAGGGGACAGGGAGTAACGAGCAGTACTTC. The encoded protein is CASEGTGSNEQYF. The full variable domain, completed using reference TRBV5-8 and TRBJ2-7, is EAGVTQSPTHLIKTRGQQATLRCSPISGHTSVYWYQQALGLGLQFLLWYDEGEERNRGNFPPRFSGRQFPNYSSELNVNALELEDSALYLCASEGTGSNEQYFGPGTRLTVT.

As to this clone: The junction shows a germline mismatch at one end, possibly a read error. This CDR3 is CSSSTGTGGVGSNQPQHF. The CDR3 DNA is TGTTCCAGCAGCACCGGGACAGGGGGCGTTGGGAGCAATCAGCCCCAGCATTTT. V is TRBV7-9 and J is TRBJ1-5, with 12 bases lining up with TRBD1. The CDR3 has 18 amino acids. CDR1 and CDR2 from the germline V gene are SEHNR and FQNEAQ (reference sequence).

V usage is TRBV6-1 and J usage is TRBJ2-7; 11 bases are shared with TRBD1. This CDR3 has 14 residues. The germline gives CDR1 MNHNS, CDR2 SASEGT. The trim removed 5 bases at V and 4 bases at J, leaving 4 bases unmatched. The CDR3 bases are TGTGCCAGCAGTTGGACAGGGGGCCCGTACGAGCAGTACTTC. Amino acid sequence: CASSWTGGPYEQYF.

The CDR3 is CASNPGLGNTIYF. The CDR3 DNA follows: TGTGCCAGCAATCCGGGACTAGGAAACACCATATATTTT. The chain carries TRBV28 and TRBJ1-3; D perhaps matches TRBD1 (5 bases). The CDR3 extends over 13 amino acids. Germline loops: CDR1 MDHEN, CDR2 SYDVKM. The V and J ends lost 7 bases and 4 bases respectively, with 11 bases between them.

The J gene is TRBJ2-7, the V gene TRBV28, with TRBD2 matching over 7 bases. The CDR3 runs to 15 residues. Germline V CDR1 and CDR2: MDHEN, SYDVKM. V shed 4 bases and J 4 bases; nucleotides not matched to a gene: 10. The chain's CDR3 is CASSWVGGRPYEQYF. CDR3 DNA: TGTGCCAGCAGTTGGGTGGGGGGGAGGCCATACGAGCAGTACTTC.

V is TRBV25-1 and J is TRBJ2-2, with D possibly TRBD2 on 5 matching bases. V lost 9 bases to trimming and J lost 6 bases, with 11 bases between them. The germline V gene encodes CDR1 MGHDK and CDR2 SYGVNS. The CDR3 has 12 amino acids. The CDR3 region is CASTSYPGELFF. The CDR3 DNA reads TGTGCCAGTACTAGTTACCCCGGGGAGCTGTTTTTT.

The rearrangement joins TRBV7-9 to TRBJ2-1; TRBD1 matches at 9 bases. The CDR3 is 16 amino acids. Germline V gives CDR1 SEHNR, CDR2 FQNEAQ (reference sequence). J gave up 6 bases and V 5 bases, and 11 bases lay outside the gene matches. In nucleotides, the CDR3 is TGTGCCAGCAGCCCTCGATCGACAGGGGGAATCAATGAGCAGTTCTTC. Protein sequence: CASSPRSTGGINEQFF. The full variable domain, completed using reference TRBV7-9 and TRBJ2-1, is DTGVSQNPRHKITKRGQNVTFRCDPISEHNRLYWYRQTLGQGPEFLTYFQNEAQLEKSRLLSDRFSAERPKGSFSTLEIQRTEQGDSAMYLCASSPRSTGGINEQFFGPGTRLTVL.

This chain links TRBV7-2 with TRBJ2-7; 11 nucleotides line up with TRBD2. This CDR3 has 17 amino acids. V lost 0 bases to trimming and J lost 1 base; unmatched junction nucleotides: 5. Germline V gene sequence: CDR1 SGHTA, CDR2 FQGNSA. The DNA of the CDR3 is TGTGCCAGCAGCTTAGCTGCGACTAGCGGGGCATCCTACGAGCAGTACTTC. Translating gives CASSLAATSGASYEQYF.

V gene TRBV7-3 combines with J gene TRBJ2-6; 8 nucleotides agree with TRBD1. Germline lookup yields CDR1 SGHTA and CDR2 FQGTGA. V shed 7 bases and J 1 base; nucleotides not matched to a gene: 9. This CDR3 contains 17 residues. CDR3 coding DNA: TGTGCCAGCAATGACACAGGGGGTAGGTCTGGGGCCAACGTCCTGACTTTC. It is translated as CASNDTGGRSGANVLTF.

The gene calls are TRBV30 and TRBJ1-1, with D possibly TRBD1 on 6 matching bases. The CDR3 has 13 residues. CDR1 is GTSNPN, CDR2 SVGIG, per germline (reference sequence). Between the trimmed V and J ends, which lost 0 bases and 10 bases, there was a span of 15 bases. The CDR3 DNA reads TGTGCCTGGAGTGTATCTCTAGGCAGGGGAGCTTTCTTT. The encoded protein is CAWSVSLGRGAFF.